Listed here are 27 T cell receptor beta chains from one sample, sequenced in a study of tumor-infiltrating lymphocytes in localized non-small cell lung cancer. The protocol was immunoSEQ multiplex PCR, while the TCRdb copy is restricted to in-frame clones and leaves out a portion. Of approximately 3,200 clones detected, over 45% appear once; the ten largest clones hold 10% to 15%. Sample: uninvolved lung tissue not adjacent to the tumor. These receptors were obtained from a human donor with non-small cell lung cancer.

This chain joins TRBV30 and TRBJ1-2; 7 bases are a match to TRBD1. This CDR3 comprises 13 residues. The trim removed 1 base at V and 7 bases at J, leaving 6 bases unmatched. In germline, CDR1 is GTSNPN, CDR2 SVGIG (reference sequence). The chain's CDR3 is CAWSGQGDGGYTF. The CDR3, as DNA: TGTGCCTGGAGTGGACAGGGTGACGGTGGCTACACCTTC.

J is TRBJ2-3 and V is TRBV30, with 12 bases that match TRBD2. CDR1 and CDR2 from the germline V gene are GTSNPN and SVGIG (reference sequence). V was pared by 5 bases and J by 8 bases, with 5 bases of the junction left unmatched. The CDR3 spans 13 residues. The chain's CDR3 is CAWGSTSGSTQYF. CDR3 sequence (DNA): TGTGCCTGGGGGTCGACTAGCGGGAGTACGCAGTATTTT.

V gene TRBV10-3 combines with J gene TRBJ1-6; the D gene is possibly TRBD1 (5 bases). From germline, CDR1 is ENHRY and CDR2 SYGVKD. Between the trimmed V and J ends, which lost 1 base and 8 bases, there was a span of 12 bases. CDR3 length: 15 residues. CDR3 in DNA: TGTGCCATCAGTGAGTTTGGGGGAAGCGATTCACCCCTCCACTTT. Its protein is CAISEFGGSDSPLHF.

In DNA, the CDR3 is TGTGCCAGCAGTTTTTTCCCGGGACAGGGAGAGACCCAGTACTTC. Translation gives CASSFFPGQGETQYF. The rearrangement joins TRBV28 to TRBJ2-5; 9 bases agree with TRBD1. Per the germline V gene, CDR1 is MDHEN and CDR2 is SYDVKM. This CDR3 comprises 15 residues. Trimming removed 3 bases from V and 4 bases from J; junction bases left unmatched: 6. The whole variable domain, filled in from reference TRBV28 and TRBJ2-5, reads DVKVTQSSRYLVKRTGEKVFLECVQDMDHENMFWYRQDPGLGLRLIYFSYDVKMKEKGDIPEGYSVSREKKERFSLILESASTNQTSMYLCASSFFPGQGETQYFGPGTRLLVL.

The rearrangement links TRBV9 to TRBJ2-5, with 8 bases lining up with TRBD1. Germline V lookup: CDR1 SGDLS, CDR2 YYNGEE. The junction had 3 bases not matched to a gene; V was cut back by 0 bases and J by 5 bases. The CDR3 totals 14 residues. CDR3 in DNA: TGTGCCAGCAGCGTAGGACAGGGGTGGGAGACCCAGTACTTC. As protein: CASSVGQGWETQYF. Using reference TRBV9 and TRBJ2-5 for the parts outside the CDR3, the full variable domain is DSGVTQTPKHLITATGQRVTLRCSPRSGDLSVYWYQQSLDQGLQFLIQYYNGEERAKGNILERFSAQQFPDLHSELNLSSLELGDSALYFCASSVGQGWETQYFGPGTRLLVL.

The genes are TRBV20-1 and TRBJ1-1, with D possibly matching TRBD1 (6 bases). The CDR3 consists of 11 residues. Germline CDR1 and CDR2: DFQATT and SNEGSKA (reference sequence). V dropped 3 bases and J dropped 6 bases, with 8 bases sitting between them. CDR3 nucleotide sequence: TGCAGTGCTAGGGCAGGGGCTGAAGCTTTCTTT. Translated: CSARAGAEAFF.

The chain has TRBV7-6 and TRBJ1-3; 7 bases agree with TRBD1. The CDR3 length is 15 residues. CDR1 and CDR2 (germline): SGHVS, FNYEAQ. The ends lost 5 bases at V and 4 bases at J; junction bases unmatched: 8. DNA of the CDR3: TGTGCCAGCAGCCCTCCCCTGGACAGGGGAAACACCATATATTTT. Its translation is CASSPPLDRGNTIYF.

In this sample, this clone is large (0.1 to 1%). The J gene is TRBJ2-1, the V gene TRBV6-1; the D is unclear. Germline V gene sequence: CDR1 MNHNS, CDR2 SASEGT. V lost 1 base and J 6 bases, leaving 7 bases between the germline ends. CDR3 length equals 13 residues. Here the CDR3 DNA reads TGTGCCAGCAGTGAAGTAATTTCCAATGAGCAGTTCTTC. This codes for CASSEVISNEQFF.

The chain couples TRBV6-1 to TRBJ1-5; D is uncertain. V was trimmed by 7 bases and J by 7 bases, leaving 8 bases between them. CDR1 MNHNS and CDR2 SASEGT come from the germline V gene. This CDR3 is 11 amino acids long. CDR3 residues: CASKLTQPQHF. The CDR3 DNA reads TGTGCCAGCAAGTTAACCCAGCCCCAGCATTTT.

This chain links TRBV29-1 with TRBJ2-6, with D hard to call. Germline CDR1 SQVTM, CDR2 ANQGSEA. V lost 4 bases, J lost 1 base, and 11 bases lay in between. The CDR3 is made up of 15 amino acids. CDR3 nucleotides: TGCAGCGTTGGAATCTCTCGATCTGGGGCCAACGTCCTGACTTTC. Amino acid sequence: CSVGISRSGANVLTF.

V and J are TRBV30 and TRBJ1-1; D is uncertain. Deletions cut 4 bases from V and 8 bases from J, with 11 bases between. The CDR3 extends over 11 amino acids. The germline V gene encodes CDR1 GTSNPN and CDR2 SVGIG (reference sequence). The CDR3 coding sequence is TGTGCCTGGACTGTGTCCCACGAAGCTTTCTTT. Its translation: CAWTVSHEAFF.

The V and J genes are TRBV28 and TRBJ2-1; D is tentatively TRBD1 or TRBD2 (5 bases each). Germline V gene data show CDR1 as MDHEN and CDR2 as SYDVKM. CDR3 length equals 12 residues. Trimming cost V 2 bases and J 6 bases, with 5 bases left between them. The CDR3 loop is CASSLGGNEQFF. The CDR3 DNA is TGTGCCAGCAGTTTAGGGGGCAATGAGCAGTTCTTC.

The table lists this clone with a few counts. The chain employs TRBV14 and TRBJ1-5; no definite D call. Trimming left V 1 base short and J 0 bases short, with 7 bases between. The germline CDR1 and CDR2 sequences are SGHDN and FVKESK. The CDR3 is 15 amino acids. CDR3: CASSQGSNSNQPQHF. In nucleotides, the CDR3 is TGTGCCAGCAGCCAAGGCAGTAATAGCAATCAGCCCCAGCATTTT. Full variable domain (outside the CDR3, taken from reference TRBV14 and TRBJ1-5): EAGVTQFPSHSVIEKGQTVTLRCDPISGHDNLYWYRRVMGKEIKFLLHFVKESKQDESGMPNNRFLAERTGGTYSTLKVQPAELEDSGVYFCASSQGSNSNQPQHFGDGTRLSIL.

The chain uses TRBV11-2 and TRBJ2-7; perhaps TRBD2 as D (6 bases). From germline, CDR1 is SGHAT and CDR2 FQNNGV. The V end lost 5 bases, the J end lost 0 bases, and 20 bases lay between the germline ends. The CDR3 is 17 amino acids. In DNA form, the CDR3 reads TGTGCCAGCAGCACCCACTGGGACTTGGAGAGCTCCTACGAGCAGTACTTC. Protein sequence: CASSTHWDLESSYEQYF. Together with reference TRBV11-2 and TRBJ2-7, the CDR3 gives the full variable domain: EAGVAQSPRYKIIEKRQSVAFWCNPISGHATLYWYQQILGQGPKLLIQFQNNGVVDDSQLPKDRFSAERLKGVDSTLKIQPAKLEDSAVYLCASSTHWDLESSYEQYFGPGTRLTVT.

The chain recombines TRBV7-2 with TRBJ1-5; D may be TRBD1 (6 bases). The germline V and J ends were trimmed by 1 base and 6 bases, with 10 bases remaining between them. Germline lookup yields CDR1 SGHTA and CDR2 FQGNSA. CDR3 length: 14 residues. CDR3 DNA sequence: TGTGCCAGCAGCTTAGACAGGGCGGCTCAGCCCCAGCATTTT. Its protein product is CASSLDRAAQPQHF.

This clone is a singleton in its sample. This chain joins TRBV29-1 and TRBJ1-2, with D maybe TRBD1 (5 bases). Germline V gene lookup returns CDR1 SQVTM and CDR2 ANQGSEA. The CDR3 totals 14 residues. V was pared by 7 bases and J by 2 bases, with 17 bases between. The CDR3 sequence is CSAIGGRGNYGYTF. CDR3 sequence (DNA): TGCAGCGCCATCGGGGGGAGAGGAAACTATGGCTACACCTTC.

The gene calls are TRBV4-2 and TRBJ1-1; maybe TRBD1 (5 bases). V was cut by 0 bases and J by 11 bases, with 7 bases left in between. The CDR3 is 11 amino acids. Germline V gene data show CDR1 as LGHNA and CDR2 as YNFKEQ. CDR3 sequence (DNA): TGTGCCAGCAGCCAAGATCGGGGGGCTTTCTTT. Translating gives CASSQDRGAFF.

The chain uses TRBV29-1 and TRBJ2-5, with 11 bases lining up with TRBD1. The ends lost 5 bases at V and 5 bases at J; junction bases unmatched: 7. Germline CDR1 reads SQVTM; CDR2 reads ANQGSEA. This CDR3 is 14 amino acids long. The CDR3 DNA reads as TGCAGCGTTTTGGGACAGGGGGTTGAGGAGACCCAGTACTTC. It is translated as CSVLGQGVEETQYF.

The gene calls are TRBV27 and TRBJ1-1; D is uncertain. The V end was cut by 4 bases, the J end by 11 bases, with 14 bases between. CDR3 length: 12 residues. Looked up from germline, CDR1 is MNHEY and CDR2 is SMNVEV (reference sequence). The CDR3 DNA sequence: TGTGCCAGCAGTTCGCCCCCCAGTAGGGCTTTCTTT. Translated: CASSSPPSRAFF.

This clone occurred a few times. The chain couples TRBV9 to TRBJ2-5, with 8 bases fitting TRBD2. The V segment lost 0 bases and the J segment 10 bases; nucleotides outside the gene matches: 14. The CDR3 consists of 16 residues. Germline V gene lookup returns CDR1 SGDLS and CDR2 YYNGEE. The CDR3 region has the DNA TGTGCCAGCAGCGTAGAAGCCGGGACTAGGGCTGACGACCAGTACTTC. It yields the protein CASSVEAGTRADDQYF.

This sequence joins TRBV6-1 and TRBJ2-7; D unclear. Trimming pared 5 bases from V and 3 bases from J, leaving 2 bases between. Germline V gene lookup returns CDR1 MNHNS and CDR2 SASEGT. The CDR3 covers 10 residues. In DNA, the CDR3 is TGTGCCAGCAGTAACTACGAGCAGTACTTC. Residues: CASSNYEQYF.

This clone was picked up one time. This chain joins TRBV29-1 and TRBJ1-5, with D tentatively TRBD1 (5 bases). The germline V gene has CDR1 SQVTM and CDR2 ANQGSEA. The V end was cut by 0 bases, the J end by 4 bases, with 7 bases between. The CDR3 is 13 residues long. CDR3: CSVEDGANQPQHF. The DNA for the CDR3 is TGCAGCGTTGAAGACGGGGCAAATCAGCCCCAGCATTTT. Based on the CDR3 plus reference TRBV29-1 and TRBJ1-5, the full variable domain is SAVISQKPSRDICQRGTSLTIQCQVDSQVTMMFWYRQQPGQSLTLIATANQGSEATYESGFVIDKFPISRPNLTFSTLTVSNMSPEDSSIYLCSVEDGANQPQHFGDGTRLSIL.

The chain combines TRBV30 with TRBJ2-3; the D is unclear. V was cut by 0 bases and J by 4 bases, with 2 bases left in between. Germline values: CDR1 GTSNPN, CDR2 SVGIG (reference sequence). This CDR3 region has 11 residues. CDR3 bases: TGTGCCTGGAGTGTATCAGATACGCAGTATTTT. It codes for CAWSVSDTQYF.

The chain recombines TRBV6-5 with TRBJ2-7; D is uncertain. In germline, CDR1 is MNHEY, CDR2 SVGAGI. V lost 2 bases to trimming and J lost 3 bases, with 11 bases between them. The CDR3 runs to 14 residues. This CDR3 is CASSYNSLIYEQYF. CDR3 DNA: TGTGCCAGCAGTTACAATAGCCTAATCTACGAGCAGTACTTC.

This clone was seen more than once but under ten times. The rearrangement links TRBV9 to TRBJ2-2; D gene unclear. The CDR3 is 14 residues long. In germline, CDR1 is SGDLS, CDR2 YYNGEE. Trimming stripped 1 base from V and 1 base from J, with 5 bases between. This CDR3 reads CASSVTGNTGELFF. CDR3 DNA: TGTGCCAGCAGCGTAACCGGGAACACCGGGGAGCTGTTTTTT.

V and J are TRBV6-5 and TRBJ2-5, with a weak D call TRBD1 (7 bases). V gave up 2 bases and J gave up 5 bases, with 12 bases separating them. The CDR3 runs 14 residues. Germline CDR1 is MNHEY and CDR2 is SVGAGI. CDR3 loop: CASSYATGRETQYF. In DNA, the CDR3 is TGTGCCAGCAGTTACGCGACAGGGAGGGAGACCCAGTACTTC.

The J gene is TRBJ2-1, the V gene TRBV5-1; 7 bases align to TRBD1. The germline V gene has CDR1 SGHRS and CDR2 YFSETQ. Trimming took 4 bases from V and 10 from J; bases not matched to a gene: 11. The CDR3 length is 14 residues. In DNA form, the CDR3 reads TGCGCCAGCAGCCTACGACAGGGCGAGGGAGAGCAGTTCTTC. Translation: CASSLRQGEGEQFF.